The 22 T cell receptor beta chains given below trace back to one sample, sequenced in a study of cytomegalovirus exposure and HLA in healthy donors. The PCR employed 60 Vbeta primers together with 13 Jbeta primers. Produced via immunoSEQ multiplex PCR; TCRdb's table is partial and in-frame only. The sample holds 200,000 to 250,000 clones, about 83% seen once. The material sequenced was PBMCs. All receptors derive from a girl aged 5 to 17 in good health and CMV-seronegative.

A word on this clone: One end of the junction is discordant with germline, which a read error may explain. The same CDR3 can be traced to other DNA sequences in this sample. This chain links TRBV5-6 with TRBJ1-4; the match to TRBD1 covers 7 bases. Germline lookup yields CDR1 SGHDT and CDR2 YYEEEE. The CDR3 extends over 15 amino acids. CDR3 in amino acids: CASSLWAGGNEKLFF. The DNA of the CDR3 is TGTGCTAGCAGCTTGTGGGCAGGGGGTAATGAAAAACTGTTTTTT.

V usage is TRBV5-1 and J usage is TRBJ2-6; 8 bases fit TRBD1. From germline, CDR1 is SGHRS and CDR2 YFSETQ. The CDR3 spans 16 residues. V shed 3 bases, J shed 0 bases, and the junction held 2 bases outside the gene matches. The CDR3 spells CASSSTGVSGANVLTF. Written as DNA, the CDR3 is TGCGCCAGCAGCTCGACAGGGGTCTCTGGGGCCAACGTCCTGACTTTC. The whole variable domain, remainder taken from reference TRBV5-1 and TRBJ2-6, is KAGVTQTPRYLIKTRGQQVTLSCSPISGHRSVSWYQQTPGQGLQFLFEYFSETQRNKGNFPGRFSGRQFSNSRSEMNVSTLELGDSALYLCASSSTGVSGANVLTFGAGSRLTVL.

There are a few counts of this clone. The J gene is TRBJ1-5, the V gene TRBV28; the D is unclear. The ends were cut back, 5 bases at V and 0 bases at J, with 14 bases in the middle. The CDR3 is 16 amino acids. The germline CDR1 and CDR2 sequences are MDHEN and SYDVKM. CDR3 amino acids: CASSRPGMNSNQPQHF. As DNA, the CDR3 is TGTGCCAGCAGTCGACCGGGAATGAATAGCAATCAGCCCCAGCATTTT.

This clone has more than one count but fewer than ten. V usage is TRBV7-9 and J usage is TRBJ2-7, with 7 bases that match TRBD1. V shed 2 bases, J shed 3 bases, and the junction held 1 base outside the gene matches. Germline values: CDR1 SEHNR, CDR2 FQNEAQ (reference sequence). The CDR3 is 13 amino acids. The CDR3 loop reads CASSLTGDYEQYF. CDR3 coding DNA: TGTGCCAGCAGCTTAACAGGGGACTACGAGCAGTACTTC.

The chain employs TRBV4-2 and TRBJ2-4; D not certain. The ends were cut back, 0 bases at V and 0 bases at J, with 6 bases in the middle. This CDR3 spans 15 amino acids. Germline-derived CDR1 and CDR2 are LGHNA and YNFKEQ. The CDR3 is CASSQDPLAKNIQYF. CDR3 nucleotide sequence: TGTGCCAGCAGCCAAGATCCTTTAGCCAAAAACATTCAGTACTTC.

V is TRBV4-3 and J is TRBJ1-2; 7 nucleotides agree with TRBD1. This CDR3 spans 18 amino acids. Germline loops: CDR1 LGHNA, CDR2 YSLEER. The junction had 15 bases not matched to a gene; V was cut back by 2 bases and J by 3 bases. The CDR3 sequence: CASSQTRDSPRLYYGYTF. CDR3 DNA sequence: TGCGCCAGCAGCCAAACCCGGGACAGCCCCCGATTGTACTATGGCTACACCTTC.

This clone was found once. The J gene is TRBJ1-4, the V gene TRBV6-5, with D hard to call. The germline V gene encodes CDR1 MNHEY and CDR2 SVGAGI. This CDR3 has 14 residues. Deletions cut 2 bases from V and 8 bases from J, with 12 bases between. CDR3 coding DNA: TGTGCCAGCAGTTACGAGGGCGCGGGAGAAAAACTGTTTTTT. Its protein product is CASSYEGAGEKLFF.

This clone was counted only a few times. The V gene is TRBV5-1, the J gene TRBJ1-2, with D unresolved. The CDR3 length is 11 residues. Trimming removed 2 bases at V and 8 bases at J, with 7 bases between. Germline loops: CDR1 SGHRS, CDR2 YFSETQ. In nucleotides, the CDR3 is TGCGCCAGCAGCTTTGAAGCGGGCTACACCTTC. It encodes CASSFEAGYTF. The whole variable domain, remainder taken from reference TRBV5-1 and TRBJ1-2, is KAGVTQTPRYLIKTRGQQVTLSCSPISGHRSVSWYQQTPGQGLQFLFEYFSETQRNKGNFPGRFSGRQFSNSRSEMNVSTLELGDSALYLCASSFEAGYTFGSGTRLTVV.

The V call is TRBV29-1, the J call TRBJ1-3; 9 bases are a match to TRBD1. V dropped 3 bases and J dropped 2; count of bases not matched to a gene: 2. The CDR3 is 14 residues long. Germline assignment: CDR1 SQVTM and CDR2 ANQGSEA. CDR3 sequence: CSVENRGPGNTIYF. CDR3 DNA sequence: TGCAGCGTTGAGAACAGGGGGCCTGGAAACACCATATATTTT.

The gene calls are TRBV28 and TRBJ1-4; 7 nucleotides match TRBD1. Trimming removed 6 bases from V and 13 bases from J; junction bases left unmatched: 11. CDR3 length: 13 amino acids. Per germline, CDR1 MDHEN and CDR2 SYDVKM. This CDR3 reads CASSQPPQGTLFF. CDR3 nucleotides: TGTGCCAGCAGCCAACCCCCACAGGGGACACTGTTTTTT.

This chain links TRBV9 with TRBJ2-5; 14 bases map to TRBD2. This CDR3 has 18 residues. The junction had 9 bases not matched to a gene; V was cut back by 1 base and J by 4 bases. Germline V lookup: CDR1 SGDLS, CDR2 YYNGEE. CDR3 protein: CASSVNGRLAGGRETQYF. The CDR3 DNA sequence: TGTGCCAGCAGCGTAAACGGTCGACTAGCGGGGGGGCGAGAGACCCAGTACTTC.

V is TRBV30 and J is TRBJ2-7; D perhaps matches TRBD2 (6 bases). V lost 4 bases and J lost 3, with 16 bases in between. Germline-derived CDR1 and CDR2 are GTSNPN and SVGIG (reference sequence). This CDR3 has 14 residues. The CDR3 nucleotides read TGTGCCTGGAATGTGGGGACTGGTTACTACGAGCAGTACTTC. Translating gives CAWNVGTGYYEQYF.

The chain links TRBV9 to TRBJ2-1; 7 bases fit TRBD2. V lost 0 bases to trimming and J lost 8 bases; unmatched junction nucleotides: 8. The CDR3 length is 15 residues. CDR1 SGDLS and CDR2 YYNGEE come from the germline V gene. The CDR3 DNA reads as TGTGCCAGCAGCGTAGGGACTAGTATTTACGATGAGCAGTTCTTC. This gives the protein CASSVGTSIYDEQFF.

This clone has only a few counts. This chain connects TRBV19 to TRBJ2-1; tentatively, D is TRBD2 (5 bases). The germline V gene has CDR1 LNHDA and CDR2 SQIVND (reference sequence). V was cut by 6 bases and J by 8 bases, with 17 bases left in between. CDR3 length: 14 residues. The CDR3 DNA is TGTGCCAGTAGCGAAGCGGAGATCACGGATGAGCAGTTCTTC. Translated: CASSEAEITDEQFF.

The chain joins TRBV29-1 to TRBJ2-7; D perhaps matches TRBD2 (6 bases). Trimming stripped 7 bases from V and 2 bases from J, with 12 bases between. The CDR3 runs to 12 residues. From germline, CDR1 is SQVTM and CDR2 ANQGSEA. The chain's CDR3 is CSAGETTYEQYF. In DNA, the CDR3 is TGCAGCGCGGGGGAGACCACCTACGAGCAGTACTTC.

V and J are TRBV19 and TRBJ1-6; D is perhaps TRBD1 (6 bases). From germline, CDR1 is LNHDA and CDR2 SQIVND (reference sequence). Trimming left V 3 bases short and J 16 bases short, with 16 bases between. The CDR3 consists of 13 residues. CDR3 in DNA: TGTGCCAGTAGTATCCCTCGGACAGATTTTCTCCACTTT. Its protein is CASSIPRTDFLHF.

This clone has more than one count but fewer than ten. Here the CDR3 reads CASSFRQNYGYTF. Here the CDR3 DNA reads TGTGCCAGCAGTTTCCGACAGAACTATGGCTACACCTTC. The V gene is TRBV6-6, the J gene TRBJ1-2; tentative D call: TRBD1 (5 bases). Germline V gene sequence: CDR1 MNHNY, CDR2 SVGAGI (reference sequence). The germline V and J ends were trimmed by 4 bases and 2 bases, with 8 bases remaining between them. CDR3 length equals 13 residues.

The genes are TRBV10-3 and TRBJ1-2; 7 nucleotides align to TRBD1. Germline CDR1 ENHRY, CDR2 SYGVKD. The length of the CDR3 is 13 residues. The J segment lost 7 bases and the V segment lost 5 bases, leaving 7 bases of the junction unmatched. The DNA for the CDR3 is TGTGCCATCAGTCCCGACAGGGCTGGTGGCTACACCTTC. Translation: CAISPDRAGGYTF.

The chain carries TRBV12-1 and TRBJ1-2; the table's D call, TRBD1, has no DNA check behind it. TRBV12-1 is termed a pseudogene. CDR3 length: 15 amino acids. The CDR3 is CASSGWTGIAGGYTF. The DNA of the CDR3 is TGTGCCAGCAGCGGGTGGACAGGGATAGCGGGTGGCTACACCTTC.

V is TRBV5-1 and J is TRBJ2-2; D is perhaps TRBD1 (5 bases). This CDR3 is 15 amino acids long. V lost 4 bases to trimming and J lost 0 bases, with 10 bases between them. Germline V gene lookup returns CDR1 SGHRS and CDR2 YFSETQ. CDR3 DNA sequence: TGCGCCAGCAGCAGGGGCCTACCGAACACCGGGGAGCTGTTTTTT. It translates to CASSRGLPNTGELFF.

The chain has TRBV30 and TRBJ1-2; D gene unclear. The CDR3 contains 14 residues. Germline V gene lookup returns CDR1 GTSNPN and CDR2 SVGIG (reference sequence). The V end lost 4 bases, the J end lost 6 bases, and 18 bases lay between the germline ends. CDR3 DNA sequence: TGTGCCTGGAACTCGAATTCGGCGGTTGATGGCTACACCTTC. It codes for CAWNSNSAVDGYTF.

This chain connects TRBV6-5 to TRBJ2-7; perhaps TRBD1 as D (5 bases). The length of the CDR3 is 15 residues. V was cut by 5 bases and J by 2 bases, with 16 bases left in between. Germline CDR1 and CDR2: MNHEY and SVGAGI. CDR3 sequence: CASSQQVLTAYEQYF. DNA for the CDR3: TGTGCCAGCAGTCAACAGGTCCTGACCGCCTACGAGCAGTACTTC.